This T cell receptor (beta chain) was sequenced for a study of cytomegalovirus exposure and HLA in healthy donors. The study ran its PCR with 60 Vbeta and 13 Jbeta primers. Under the authors' procedure: A later analysis tallied 80 million to 100 million unique TCR beta chains, roughly 11 million of them shared. The protocol was immunoSEQ multiplex PCR, while the TCRdb copy is restricted to in-frame clones and leaves out a portion. The V and J calls and clone size come from that table; D and trimming were worked out from the DNA. The data show approximately 130,000 clones, 72% seen once. A word on this clone: Its antigen is undetermined.

The germline V gene has CDR1 SNHLY and CDR2 FYNNEI. Unmatched junction bases numbered 4, after V lost 6 bases and J lost 1 base. This CDR3 has 14 amino acids. Points from the study as a whole: In presence/absence analyses, roughly uniform sequencing depth across donors was assumed. With further analysis later on, most CMV-associated TCR beta chains appeared HLA-restricted. In a later analysis, donors in an Asian-associated ancestry cluster reportedly had fewer N-insertions in productive TCRs than the cohort mean.

The rearrangement uses TRBV2 and TRBJ2-3; TRBD2 matches 7 bases. The sequence derives from a man in his forties or fifties in good health and CMV-seropositive. Sequencing was done on a sample of PBMCs. CDR3 protein: CASSRDYRTDTQYF. As DNA, the CDR3 is TGTGCCAGCAGCCGGGACTACCGCACAGATACGCAGTATTTT.